Listed below are T cell receptor beta chains from one sample, sequenced in a study of shared clonotypes between healthy human individuals. Clones were sequenced by immunoSEQ multiplex PCR, and TCRdb holds only the in-frame ones, with some missing. The table has millions of clones, just over 90% seen once; the top ten hold about 0.13%. Sequenced: naive CD4+ T cells sorted from blood. Receptors originate from a man aged 18 to 29 in good health. CDR3s include the opening cysteine and the closing phenylalanine or tryptophan. Fields, in order: J gene, D gene, V gene, CDR3 protein, CDR3 DNA. The D gene is left open where the match is weak.

TRBJ2-1,TRBD2,TRBV11-2,CASSYRDYYEQFF,TGTGCCAGCAGCTACCGGGACTACTATGAGCAGTTCTTC
TRBJ1-2,TRBD1,TRBV9,CASSPGQAVRGYTF,TGTGCCAGCAGCCCCGGACAGGCGGTGAGAGGCTACACCTTC
TRBJ1-4,NA,TRBV18,CASSPPVGTPEGKLFF,TGTGCCAGCTCACCACCGGTGGGGACACCGGAGGGAAAACTGTTTTTT
TRBJ2-7,TRBD2,TRBV30,CAWGPMRGGLAYEQYF,TGTGCCTGGGGGCCGATGCGGGGGGGCCTTGCCTACGAGCAGTACTTC
TRBJ2-4,NA,TRBV29-1,CSVETGSLAKNIQYF,TGCAGCGTCGAGACAGGATCGTTAGCCAAAAACATTCAGTACTTC
TRBJ1-2,NA,TRBV28,CASSLTPRGYTF,TGTGCCAGCAGTTTAACCCCCAGGGGCTACACCTTC
TRBJ1-6,NA,TRBV30,CAWSASANSPLHF,TGTGCCTGGAGCGCATCGGCTAATTCACCCCTCCACTTT
TRBJ2-7,NA,TRBV18,CASSPGTNYEQYF,TGTGCCAGCTCACCGGGGACCAACTACGAGCAGTACTTC
TRBJ1-2,NA,TRBV6-1,CASQTPPEGPYGYTF,TGTGCCAGCCAAACGCCACCAGAGGGCCCTTATGGCTACACCTTC
TRBJ2-5,TRBD1,TRBV15,CATSGWTGSGEQYF,TGTGCCACCAGCGGTTGGACAGGGTCGGGGGAGCAGTACTTC
TRBJ2-1,NA,TRBV7-6,CASSPQPSSYNEQFF,TGTGCCAGCAGCCCACAGCCCAGCTCCTACAATGAGCAGTTCTTC
TRBJ1-2,NA,TRBV5-5,CASSISFEPYGYTF,TGTGCCAGCAGCATTTCTTTCGAACCCTATGGCTACACCTTC
TRBJ1-5,TRBD1,TRBV4-1,CASSQVGWTGGGNQPQHF,TGCGCCAGCAGCCAAGTAGGTTGGACAGGGGGTGGCAATCAGCCCCAGCATTTT
TRBJ1-1,NA,TRBV5-1,CASSYTGMNTEAFF,TGCGCCAGCAGCTACACAGGGATGAACACTGAAGCTTTCTTT
TRBJ1-3,NA,TRBV6-6,CASSYVGGGNTIYF,TGTGCCAGCAGTTACGTGGGGGGCGGAAACACCATATATTTT
TRBJ2-1,TRBD2,TRBV19,CASRGRRAGGDEQFF,TGTGCCAGTAGGGGCCGCCGAGCGGGGGGCGACGAGCAGTTCTTC
TRBJ1-6,NA,TRBV14,CASSPRLASPLHF,TGTGCCAGCAGTCCCCGCTTGGCCTCACCCCTCCACTTT